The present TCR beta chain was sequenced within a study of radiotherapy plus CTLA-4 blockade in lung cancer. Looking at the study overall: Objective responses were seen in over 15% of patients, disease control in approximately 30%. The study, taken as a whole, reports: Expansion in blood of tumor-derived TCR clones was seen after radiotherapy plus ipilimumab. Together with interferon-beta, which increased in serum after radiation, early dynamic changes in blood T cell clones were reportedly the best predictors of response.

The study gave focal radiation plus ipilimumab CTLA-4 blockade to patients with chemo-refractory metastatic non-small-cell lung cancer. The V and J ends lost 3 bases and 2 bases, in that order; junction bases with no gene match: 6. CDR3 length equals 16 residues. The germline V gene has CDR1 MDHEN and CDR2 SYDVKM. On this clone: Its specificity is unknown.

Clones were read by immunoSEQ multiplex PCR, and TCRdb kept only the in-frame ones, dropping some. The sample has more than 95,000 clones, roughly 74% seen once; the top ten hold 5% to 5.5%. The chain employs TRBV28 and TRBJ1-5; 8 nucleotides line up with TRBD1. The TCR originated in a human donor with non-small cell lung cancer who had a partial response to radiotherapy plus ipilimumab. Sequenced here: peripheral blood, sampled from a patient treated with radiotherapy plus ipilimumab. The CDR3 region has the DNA TGTGCCAGCAGTTTGTGGACAGGGAAGGGCAATCAGCCCCAGCATTTT. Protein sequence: CASSLWTGKGNQPQHF.